These T cell receptor beta chains were read from a single sample in a study of blood T cell repertoires in COVID-19. The repertoire was sequenced with immunoSEQ multiplex PCR; TCRdb's copy has only in-frame clones and lacks some. The top ten hold approximately 14% of the sample, which has about 71,000 clones, over 80% seen once. The sequencing input was peripheral blood. The receptors were gathered from a woman of 80 years or more with acute or convalescent COVID-19. The CDR3 runs from the conserved cysteine through the conserved F or W. A D gene is named only where the DNA matches it firmly. Size is omitted from some rows. Given values are once, few, many or a class for expanded clones.

>TRBV14|TRBJ1-2|many|TRBD1
TGTGCCAGCAGCCGCAACAGGGGATCGGAAGGCTACACCTTC
CASSRNRGSEGYTF
>TRBV27|TRBJ2-2|.|TRBD1
TGTGCCAGCAGTTCACAAAGACAGGGTATGTCGGGGGAGCTGTTTTTT
CASSSQRQGMSGELFF
>TRBV2|TRBJ2-1|.|TRBD2
TGTGCCAGCAGGCGAAGGACTAGCGGGAGAATGGGTGAGCAGTTCTTC
CASRRRTSGRMGEQFF
>TRBV6-5|TRBJ2-3|.|TRBD2
TGTGCCAGCACCCTTAGCGGGAAGGGGACAGATACGCAGTATTTT
CASTLSGKGTDTQYF
>TRBV3-1/TRBV3-2|TRBJ2-7|.|TRBD1
TGTGCCAGCGGCAAAGGGACAGGGCACTACGAGCAGTACTTC
CASGKGTGHYEQYF
>TRBV30|TRBJ2-3|.|.
TGTGCCTGGAGTGTGGGGGCGTTTATTAATACGCAGTATTTT
CAWSVGAFINTQYF
>TRBV7-9|TRBJ2-7|.|.
TGTGCCAGCAGCTTACTAAGCCACGAGCAGTACTTC
CASSLLSHEQYF
>TRBV5-4|TRBJ2-2|.|.
TGTGCCAGCAGCCTAGACCCCACCGGGGAGCTGTTTTTT
CASSLDPTGELFF
>TRBV7-2|TRBJ1-2|.|.
TGTGCCAGCAGTCAACCCCCAGGGGATGGCTACACCTTC
CASSQPPGDGYTF
>TRBV30|TRBJ2-7|.|.
TGTGCCTGGACCCCATGGCGGAGGACCTACGAGCAGTACTTC
CAWTPWRRTYEQYF
>TRBV5-1|TRBJ1-6|.|.
TGCGCCAGCAGCTTGACACCTTATAATTCACCCCTCCACTTT
CASSLTPYNSPLHF
>TRBV5-3|TRBJ1-5|.|.
TGTGCCTGCGATCAGCCCCAGCATTTT
CACDQPQHF
>TRBV5-1|TRBJ2-1|.|TRBD2
TGCGCCCGCAGCGGGGGGGCGGGGGCCCCGGGGGAGCAGTTCTTC
CARSGGAGAPGEQFF
>TRBV2|TRBJ1-4|.|.
TGTGCCAGCAGTGAGGTCGAACATCTTGAAAAACTGTTTTTT
CASSEVEHLEKLFF
>TRBV12-3/TRBV12-4|TRBJ1-1|.|.
TGTGCCAGCAGCCGCCGGCGGGATCATGCGGCTTTCTTT
CASSRRRDHAAFF
>TRBV7-2|TRBJ1-4|.|TRBD1
TGTGCCAGCAGCTTAGCTACAGGGGTTGCGGATGAAAAACTGTTTTTT
CASSLATGVADEKLFF
>TRBV9|TRBJ2-3|.|.
TGTGCCAGCAGCGGCCCAGGGGCAGATACGCAGTATTTT
CASSGPGADTQYF
>TRBV18|TRBJ2-2|once|.
TGTGCCAGCTCATATCAGGCCGGGGAGCTGTTTTTT
CASSYQAGELFF
>TRBV12-3/TRBV12-4|TRBJ1-2|.|.
TGTGCCAGCAGGGAGTCTTATGGCTACACCTTC
CASRESYGYTF
>TRBV11-2|TRBJ2-7|.|.
TGTGCCAGCAGCTTAGAAACCGGGACATTCTCCTACGAGCAGTACTTC
CASSLETGTFSYEQYF
>TRBV18|TRBJ2-1|.|TRBD1
TGTGCCAGCTCACTCCCGGGACAGGTTACACGAAATGAGCAGTTCTTC
CASSLPGQVTRNEQFF
>TRBV18|TRBJ2-3|.|TRBD1
TGTGCCAGTTCCCGGGACAGGGGACTCTCAGATACGCAGTATTTT
CASSRDRGLSDTQYF
>TRBV7-2|TRBJ2-7|.|TRBD2
TGTGCCAGCAGCCCGGCGGGGGGTGGCGGGTTCTACGAGCAGTACTTC
CASSPAGGGGFYEQYF
>TRBV7-2|TRBJ1-3|.|.
TGTGCCAGCAGCTGGAGCAGCGGTGACTCTGGAAACACCATATATTTT
CASSWSSGDSGNTIYF
>TRBV7-7|TRBJ2-7|.|.
TGTGCCAGCAGCCCTATATCTCTAAGCGAGCAGTACTTC
CASSPISLSEQYF
>TRBV3-1/TRBV3-2|TRBJ1-2|few|TRBD1
TGTGCCAGCAGCGGATGGGTAGCAGAAGGGGACAGGGGGCAAACTAACTATGGCTACACCTTC
CASSGWVAEGDRGQTNYGYTF
>TRBV3-1/TRBV3-2|TRBJ2-7|.|TRBD2
TGTGCCAGCAGCCAAGAGGGCTGGCGGGAGGCTCACGAGCAGTACTTC
CASSQEGWREAHEQYF
>TRBV5-4|TRBJ2-2|.|.
TGTGCCAGCAGCTTGGACACCCGGACTGGCACCGGGGAGCTGTTTTTT
CASSLDTRTGTGELFF
>TRBV7-9|TRBJ2-7|.|TRBD2
TGTGCCAGCAGCCCGGGACTAGCGGGTTCACGCGAGCAGTACTTC
CASSPGLAGSREQYF
>TRBV9|TRBJ2-1|.|TRBD2
TGTGCCAGCAGCGTTCGACCAGCGGGAGTGAGTGAGCAGTTCTTC
CASSVRPAGVSEQFF
>TRBV7-6|TRBJ2-1|once|TRBD2
TGTGCCAGCAGCTTAGCGCAGAGGGGTACTAGCGGGTTCCAAAAATACAATGAGCAGTTCTTC
CASSLAQRGTSGFQKYNEQFF
>TRBV24-1|TRBJ2-1|.|TRBD1
TGTGCCACCAGTGATTGGTTGGCGACAGGGAAATTCTTC
CATSDWLATGKFF
>TRBV3-1/TRBV3-2|TRBJ2-1|few|TRBD2
TGTGCCAGCAGCCAGGGGACTAGCGGTGTCTCCTACAATGAGCAGTTCTTC
CASSQGTSGVSYNEQFF
>TRBV27|TRBJ2-1|.|TRBD2
TGTGCCAGCAGTTCGGGACTAAAGCATGAGCAGTTCTTC
CASSSGLKHEQFF
>TRBV5-6|TRBJ2-1|few|.
TGTGCCAGCAGCTCCCAGAATGAGCAGTTCTTC
CASSSQNEQFF
>TRBV12-5|TRBJ1-5|.|.
TGTGCTAGTGGTTTGCGGCTTCGGACATCCTTCAATCAGCCCCAGCATTTT
CASGLRLRTSFNQPQHF
>TRBV2|TRBJ2-2|.|.
TGTGCCCTGGGGAGGAGGAACACCGGGGAGCTGTTTTTT
CALGRRNTGELFF
>TRBV19|TRBJ2-3|few|.
TGTGCCAGTAGTGACAGTGGGGTTCTCGCAGATACGCAGTATTTT
CASSDSGVLADTQYF
>TRBV6-2/TRBV6-3|TRBJ2-1|.|TRBD1
TGTGCCAGCAGTTACTCGAGGGTGACAGGGTACAATGAGCAGTTCTTC
CASSYSRVTGYNEQFF
>TRBV11-3|TRBJ2-7|.|TRBD1
TGTGCCAGCAGCTCAACCGGGACAGGGTACGAGCAGTACTTC
CASSSTGTGYEQYF
>TRBV14|TRBJ2-2|.|.
TGTGCCAGCAGCCAAGACGGAATAGCCACCGGGGAGCTGTTTTTT
CASSQDGIATGELFF